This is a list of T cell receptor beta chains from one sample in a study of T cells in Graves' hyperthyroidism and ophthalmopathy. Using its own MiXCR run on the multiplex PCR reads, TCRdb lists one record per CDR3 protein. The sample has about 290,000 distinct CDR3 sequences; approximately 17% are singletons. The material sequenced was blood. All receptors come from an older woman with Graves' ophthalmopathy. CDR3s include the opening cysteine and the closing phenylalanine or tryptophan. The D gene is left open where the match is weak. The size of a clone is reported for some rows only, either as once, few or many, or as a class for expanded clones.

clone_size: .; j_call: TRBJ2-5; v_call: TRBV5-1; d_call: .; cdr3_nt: TGCGCCAGCAGCTCCACGGGACTCTCCCAAGAGACCCAGTACTTC; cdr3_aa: CASSSTGLSQETQYF
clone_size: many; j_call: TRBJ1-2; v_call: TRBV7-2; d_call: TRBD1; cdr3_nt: TGTGCCAGCAGCTTAGCGGGACAGACGAACTATGGCTACACCTTC; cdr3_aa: CASSLAGQTNYGYTF
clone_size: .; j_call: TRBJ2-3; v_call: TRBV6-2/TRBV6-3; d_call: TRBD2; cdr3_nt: TGTGCCAGCAGCGGGACTAGCGGGGTGAGAGATACGCAGTATTTT; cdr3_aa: CASSGTSGVRDTQYF
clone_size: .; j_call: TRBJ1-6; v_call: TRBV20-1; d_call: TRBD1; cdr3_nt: TGCAGTGCTGGGACAGCTGTTAATTCACCCCTCCACTTT; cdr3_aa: CSAGTAVNSPLHF
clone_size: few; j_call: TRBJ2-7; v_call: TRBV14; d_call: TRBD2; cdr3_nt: TGTGCCAGCAGCCGACTTACTAGCGGGACCTACGAGCAGTACTTC; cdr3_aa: CASSRLTSGTYEQYF
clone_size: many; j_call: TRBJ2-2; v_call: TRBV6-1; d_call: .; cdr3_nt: TGTGCCAGCAGTTCGACAGCGAACACCGGGGAGCTGTTTTTT; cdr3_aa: CASSSTANTGELFF
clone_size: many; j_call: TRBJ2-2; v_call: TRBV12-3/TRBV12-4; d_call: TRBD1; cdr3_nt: TGTGCCAGCAGAGCCCCGGGACAGGGGAACACCGGGGAGCTGTTTTTT; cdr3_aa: CASRAPGQGNTGELFF
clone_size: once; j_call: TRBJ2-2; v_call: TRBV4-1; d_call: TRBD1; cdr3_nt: TGCGCCAGCAGCCAACTTACAGGGGACACCGGGGAGCTGTTTTTT; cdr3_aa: CASSQLTGDTGELFF
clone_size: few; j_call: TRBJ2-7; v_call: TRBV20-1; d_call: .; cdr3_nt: TGCAGTGCTAGAGCCCCGACTAGCTCCTACGAGCAGTACTTC; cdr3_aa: CSARAPTSSYEQYF
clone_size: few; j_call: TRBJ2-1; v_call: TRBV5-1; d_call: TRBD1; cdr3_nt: TGCGCCAGCAGCCAAGAACAGGGGGCCTGGGAGCAGTTCTTC; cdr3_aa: CASSQEQGAWEQFF
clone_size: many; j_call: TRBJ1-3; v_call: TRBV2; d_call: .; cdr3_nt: TGTGCCAGCAGCGTAATGAACACCATATATTTT; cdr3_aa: CASSVMNTIYF
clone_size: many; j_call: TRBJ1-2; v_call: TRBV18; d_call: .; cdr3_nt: TGTGCCAGCTCACCACAATCCGTTCGGAACTATGGCTACACCTTC; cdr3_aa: CASSPQSVRNYGYTF
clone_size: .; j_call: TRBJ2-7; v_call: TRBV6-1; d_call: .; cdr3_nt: TGTGCCAGCAGTAAACCGGGACGAGCCTCCTACGAGCAGTACTTC; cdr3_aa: CASSKPGRASYEQYF
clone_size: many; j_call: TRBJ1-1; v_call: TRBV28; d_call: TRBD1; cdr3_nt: TGTGCCAGCAGTTTAAGATGGGTATGGGACAGGGGGCGGTTGGCTTTCTTT; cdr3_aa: CASSLRWVWDRGRLAFF
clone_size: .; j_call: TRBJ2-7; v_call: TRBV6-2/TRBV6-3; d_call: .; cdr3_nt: TGTGCCAGCAGTAAACCGGCAGGAACCTACGAGCAGTACTTC; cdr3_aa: CASSKPAGTYEQYF
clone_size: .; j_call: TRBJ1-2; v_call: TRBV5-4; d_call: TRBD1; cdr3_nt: TGTGCCAGCAGCTTAGGACAGGGCGTCGCCTACACCTTC; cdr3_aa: CASSLGQGVAYTF
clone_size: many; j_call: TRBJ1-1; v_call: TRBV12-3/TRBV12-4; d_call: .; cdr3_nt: TGTGCCAGCAGTTTAGTTGGGGGGCGGACTGAAGCTTTCTTT; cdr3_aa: CASSLVGGRTEAFF
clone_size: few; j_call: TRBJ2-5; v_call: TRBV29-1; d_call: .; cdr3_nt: TGCAGCGTTGAAGATGTTGTCGGGACTGGAATTCTGCAAGAGACCCAGTACTTC; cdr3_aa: CSVEDVVGTGILQETQYF
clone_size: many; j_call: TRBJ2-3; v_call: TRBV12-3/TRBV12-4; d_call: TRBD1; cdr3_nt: TGTGCCAGCAGTTCCGGGACAGGGGGCGGAGATACGCAGTATTTT; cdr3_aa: CASSSGTGGGDTQYF
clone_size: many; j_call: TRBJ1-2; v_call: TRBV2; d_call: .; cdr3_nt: TGTGCCAGCATGGGGGCTTCTAACTATGGCTACACCTTC; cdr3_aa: CASMGASNYGYTF
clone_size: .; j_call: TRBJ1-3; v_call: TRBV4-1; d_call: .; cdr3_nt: TGCGCCAGCAGCCAGGGTGGACAGAGCTCTGGAAACACCATATATTTT; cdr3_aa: CASSQGGQSSGNTIYF
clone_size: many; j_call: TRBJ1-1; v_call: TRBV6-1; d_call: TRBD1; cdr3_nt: TGTGCCAGCACCCGGACAGGGTCGGGCACTGAAGCTTTCTTT; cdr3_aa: CASTRTGSGTEAFF
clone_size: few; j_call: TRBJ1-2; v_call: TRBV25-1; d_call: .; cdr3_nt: TGTGCCAGCAGGGGGGAACCCCCGGACTATGGCTACACCTTC; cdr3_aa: CASRGEPPDYGYTF
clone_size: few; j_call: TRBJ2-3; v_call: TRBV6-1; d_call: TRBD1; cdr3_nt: TGTGCCAGCAGGACAGGGGGACAGGGCCCAGATACGCAGTATTTT; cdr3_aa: CASRTGGQGPDTQYF
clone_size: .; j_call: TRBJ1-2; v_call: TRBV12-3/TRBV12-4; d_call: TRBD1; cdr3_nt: TGTGCCAGCAGTTTAACGGGACAGGGAATCAATCGTGGCTACACCTTC; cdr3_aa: CASSLTGQGINRGYTF
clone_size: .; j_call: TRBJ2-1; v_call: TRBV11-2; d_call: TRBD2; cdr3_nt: TGTGCCAGCAGCTTACTCCGCGGCGGGAGGAGAAATGAGCAGTTCTTC; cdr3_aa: CASSLLRGGRRNEQFF
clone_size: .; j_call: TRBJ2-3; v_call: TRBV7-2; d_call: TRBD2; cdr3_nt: TGTGCCAGCAGCGCGCCGGGACTAGCGAAAACCAGTACTAGCACAGATACGCAGTATTTT; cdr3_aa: CASSAPGLAKTSTSTDTQYF
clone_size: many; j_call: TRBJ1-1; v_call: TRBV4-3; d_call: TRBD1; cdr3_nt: TGCGCCAGCAGCCAAGACACAGGGGGCACTGAAGCTTTCTTT; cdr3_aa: CASSQDTGGTEAFF
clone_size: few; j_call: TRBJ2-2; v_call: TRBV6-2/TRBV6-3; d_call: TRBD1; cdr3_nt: TGTGCCAGCAGTTACCTAGGACAGGGGTTATGCACCGGGGAGCTGTTTTTT; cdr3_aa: CASSYLGQGLCTGELFF
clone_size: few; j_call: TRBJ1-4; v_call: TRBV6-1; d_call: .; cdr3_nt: TGTGCCAGCAGGATGCGTGAAAAACTGTTTTTT; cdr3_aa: CASRMREKLFF
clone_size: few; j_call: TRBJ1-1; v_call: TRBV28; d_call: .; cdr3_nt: TGTGCCAGCAGTTTATCGGCAAGACGGTCCAGGGCTTTCTTT; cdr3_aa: CASSLSARRSRAFF
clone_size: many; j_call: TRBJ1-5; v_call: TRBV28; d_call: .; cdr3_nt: TGTGCCAGCACCTCGCCCGACAGGTTTAATCAGCCCCAGCATTTT; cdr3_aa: CASTSPDRFNQPQHF
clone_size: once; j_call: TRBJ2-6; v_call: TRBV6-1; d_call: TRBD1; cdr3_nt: TGTGCCAGCAGGGCGGGACAGGGGCTCTCTGGGGCCAACGTCCTGACTTTC; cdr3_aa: CASRAGQGLSGANVLTF
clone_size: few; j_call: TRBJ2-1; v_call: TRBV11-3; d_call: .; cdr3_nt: TGTGCCAGCAGCTTAGAGGATTCGCGGGGCTCCTACAATGAGCAGTTCTTC; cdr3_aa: CASSLEDSRGSYNEQFF
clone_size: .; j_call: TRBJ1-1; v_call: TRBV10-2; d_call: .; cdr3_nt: TGCGCCAGCAGTGAGTCTATCAGGCTAAACACTGAAGCTTTCTTT; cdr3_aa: CASSESIRLNTEAFF
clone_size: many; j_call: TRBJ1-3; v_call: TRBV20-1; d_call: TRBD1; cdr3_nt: TGCAGTGCGCCGAGTCAACAGGGGGATGGAAACACCATATATTTT; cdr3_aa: CSAPSQQGDGNTIYF
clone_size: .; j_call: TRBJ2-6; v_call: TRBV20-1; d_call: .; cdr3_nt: TGCAGTGCTAGTCCGCCAGATGGGGCCAACGTCCTGACTTTC; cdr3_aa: CSASPPDGANVLTF
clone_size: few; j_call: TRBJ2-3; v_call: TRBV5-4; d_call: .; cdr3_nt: TGTGCCAGCAGCTTGAGTAGGGATGGGGCAGATACGCAGTATTTT; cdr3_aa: CASSLSRDGADTQYF
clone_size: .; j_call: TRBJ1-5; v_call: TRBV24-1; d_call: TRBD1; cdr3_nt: TGTGCCACCAGGCCCCAGGGGGCGATCTATAGCAATCAGCCCCAGCATTTT; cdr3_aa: CATRPQGAIYSNQPQHF
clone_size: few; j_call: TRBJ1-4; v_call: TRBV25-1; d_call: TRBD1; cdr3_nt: TGTGCCAGCAGTACCAGGGGGCGTCTTGAAAAACTGTTTTTT; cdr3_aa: CASSTRGRLEKLFF
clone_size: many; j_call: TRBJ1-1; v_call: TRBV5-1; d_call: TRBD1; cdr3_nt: TGCGCCAGCAATAGGGGGGACAGGGATGGAATCGCTGAAGCTTTCTTT; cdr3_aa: CASNRGDRDGIAEAFF
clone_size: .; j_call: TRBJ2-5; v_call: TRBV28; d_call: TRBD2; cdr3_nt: TGTGCCAGCAGTTTATTGGGACTCCGGCGGGGGTTGTACCAAGAGACCCAGTACTTC; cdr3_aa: CASSLLGLRRGLYQETQYF
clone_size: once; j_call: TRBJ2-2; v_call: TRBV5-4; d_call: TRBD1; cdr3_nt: TGTGCCAGCAGCTCTATGCTCGGGACAGGGTATACCGGGGAGCTGTTTTTT; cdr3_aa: CASSSMLGTGYTGELFF
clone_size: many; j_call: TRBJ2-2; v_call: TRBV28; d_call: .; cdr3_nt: TGTGCCAGCAGTTTACTGGACACCGGGGAGCTGTTTTTT; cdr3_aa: CASSLLDTGELFF
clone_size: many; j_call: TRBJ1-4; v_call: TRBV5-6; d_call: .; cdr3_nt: TGTGCCAGCAGCCGCGGTACCGATACTAATGAAAAACTGTTTTTT; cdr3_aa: CASSRGTDTNEKLFF